This T cell receptor (beta chain) emerged from a study of cytomegalovirus exposure and HLA in healthy donors. Trimming at V came to 3 bases and at J to 5 bases, leaving 2 bases not matched to a gene. CDR1 and CDR2 from the germline V gene are SEHNR and FQNEAQ (reference sequence). This CDR3 is 14 amino acids long. PCR involved 60 Vbeta and 13 Jbeta primers. The method was immunoSEQ multiplex PCR; TCRdb's version includes in-frame clones alone and lacks a portion of them. This sample carries under 200,000 clones, roughly 75% of them seen once, and the ten largest clones take approximately 2.4%. Notes on this clone: Its antigen is currently unknown.

The study, taken as a whole, reports: DRB1 had the most TCR associations and HLA-C the fewest, a later analysis found, with rates varying by HLA locus. The authors later linked a missense DCLRE1C variant to TCR beta V- and J-gene trimming. The study had only CMV serostatus as immune exposure information.

This sequence joins TRBV7-9 and TRBJ1-4, with TRBD1 matching over 8 bases. The receptor was isolated from a female donor in good health and CMV-seronegative. What was sequenced was PBMCs. The chain's CDR3 is CASSFRDRNEKLFF. The CDR3 DNA reads TGTGCCAGCAGCTTCCGGGACAGGAATGAAAAACTGTTTTTT.